This T cell receptor (beta chain) was profiled in a study of CD8 T cells in Susac syndrome. RNA totalling roughly 0.5 to 1 ug underwent reverse transcription with random hexamers. MiXCR was run by TCRdb on the immunoSEQ multiplex PCR reads, yielding one entry per CDR3 protein. The repertoire has 84,000 or so distinct CDR3 sequences, 90% to 97% of them found once; the top ten carry 0.41%. Whole-study findings and limits: The study conceded that its TCR sequencing and HLA analysis involved relatively few individuals.

Turning to this clonotype: Its antigen is still unknown.

The sequencing input was CD8+ T cells from PBMCs. The clonotype was recovered from a human donor with Susac syndrome.

Here the CDR3 reads CASSVTGPREQFF. CDR3 coding DNA: TGTGCCAGCAGCGTAACCGGTCCACGGGAGCAGTTCTTC. The chain links TRBV9 to TRBJ2-1; D is unresolved. In germline, CDR1 is SGDLS, CDR2 YYNGEE. Trimming left V 1 base short and J 10 bases short, with 12 bases between. This CDR3 comprises 13 residues.